This T cell receptor (beta chain) was sequenced during a study of cytomegalovirus exposure and HLA in healthy donors (dated by TCRdb to the late 2010s). In the study overall: In an earlier analysis of under 750 of the donors, roughly 300 Gb of sequence data and roughly 100 million unique TCR beta sequences from about 179 million T cells were reported. An early release covering just under 650 HLA-typed donors comprised 250 to 350 gigabases of sequencing data and around 85 million unique TCR sequences. Among the roughly 380 genotyped donors, approximately 82% belonged to the genetic ancestry cluster associated with self-reported Caucasian donors. The aim of the study was to test whether cataloging public T cell receptors could identify signatures of past pathogen exposure. Using immunosequencing, the study profiled T cell repertoires from 666 subjects and related those repertoires to cytomegalovirus serostatus. In addition to the first cohort of 650 to 750 subjects, a separate validation cohort of 120 different subjects was used. The study combined high-throughput TCR immunosequencing, statistical association of individual TCRs with disease status, and machine learning to predict cytomegalovirus infection status. A later analysis re-analyzed previously published TCR beta repertoires from approximately 670 donors and added high-resolution HLA genotyping to study TCR occurrence patterns. In the later analysis, no new phenotypic data were used to find candidate immune exposures; instead, reliance was placed on TCR beta sequences and their occurrence across donors. In an earlier analysis of a few hundred of the donors, high-throughput TCR beta sequencing was used to judge whether each TCR beta V gene segment behaved as functional or pseudogenic. Donor age, sex, ethnicity and CMV serostatus were compiled alongside the repertoire data. In a later genetic analysis, genome-wide SNP genotypes for about 65% of the roughly 670 donors were used, and that subset was treated as a discovery cohort. All discovery cohort repertoires had been generated using a single sequencing platform. HLA typing included class I and class II loci at four-digit resolution. The number of donors typed differed by locus, with about 629-630 for A, B, C, DRB1 and DQB1, around 500 for DQA1, 606 for DPA1, and over 400 for DPB1. Four to six DR-DQ haplotypes were handled as single units for association and clustering, since linkage in the cohort was strong. Among around 400 genotyped donors of the cohort, an average of approximately 200,000 unique TCR beta nucleotide sequences was sequenced per donor, of which roughly 17% were non-productive.

For CDR1 and CDR2, the germline V gene lists SNHLY and FYNNEI. V and J are trimmed by 7 bases and 6 bases, and the gene matches miss 5 bases of the junction. The CDR3 covers 13 residues, taking in both the cysteine and the phenylalanine. Only CDR3 DNA remains: 39 bases, in frame from the first base. Overall study outcomes, separate from this receptor: Linkage disequilibrium might explain the correlated functional status among segregating V segments, but an unknown experimental factor could not be excluded. In a later genetic analysis, a missense DCLRE1C variant was associated with V-gene and J-gene trimming of TCR beta chains, and the association was replicated in an independent cohort. Strong co-occurrence of HLA alleles, especially DR and DQ, made assigning TCR associations to individual alleles difficult. Because counts were too low, approximately 18 rarely observed V segments, including chromosome 9 orphons, were excluded from the earlier analysis of some 540 of the donors. Presence/absence analyses assumed roughly uniform sequencing depth across donors, an assumption that may not hold. According to the authors, the approach could potentially be generalized to other disease states and immunological phenotypes. Cytomegalovirus status was reported to be diagnosed by the classifier with high specificity and sensitivity in both the original and validation cohorts. A cluster of highly shared sequence variants was judged likely to be a technical artifact of the sequencing pipeline. A further reported finding was that TCR beta sequences accurately predicted the HLA-A and HLA-B alleles for most subjects in the first cohort. Because HLA typing was unavailable for some donors at each locus, only the typed subset was used in association tests. In vitro tests confirmed that a few of the cytomegalovirus-associated TCR beta chains recognize cytomegalovirus antigens. According to a later genetic analysis, donors in an Asian-associated ancestry cluster had fewer N-insertions in productive TCRs than the roughly 670-donor mean. In an earlier analysis of 500 to 650 of the donors, most TCR beta V segments appeared in productive rearrangements about 90% or about 30% of the time, broadly matching IMGT annotations. In a later analysis, HLA-associated TCR beta chains showed more clonal expansion and lower generation probabilities than non-associated chains that were equally common. According to a later analysis, parvovirus B19, influenza, CMV and Epstein-Barr virus appeared linked to several top co-occurrence clusters. The cohort was sequenced for TCR beta chains only, and without alpha or paired-chain data the features that could be detected were limited. For the cohort, immune exposure information was limited to CMV serostatus. According to a later analysis, most CMV-associated TCR beta chains appeared to be HLA-restricted, and the HLA associations seemed to be driven largely by CMV exposure. At a false discovery rate of 0.05, a later analysis linked fewer than 20,000 TCR beta sequences to specific HLA alleles. Most TCR sequences were observed very rarely across donors, whereas some public TCRs were present in many individuals. Because the 87-base-pair reads could not distinguish some IMGT-functional V segments, including TRBV6-2 and TRBV6-3, those segments were excluded. In a later analysis, the rate of TCR association differed among HLA loci, with DRB1 alleles having the most associated TCRs and HLA-C alleles having the fewest. A total of roughly 160 TCR beta chains were listed by the study as associated with cytomegalovirus.

The method behind the library was the immunoSEQ multiplex PCR assay. A mixture of 60 forward primers for TCR Vbeta segments and 13 reverse primers for TCR Jbeta segments was used in the multiplex PCR. The CDR3 region of rearranged TCR beta genes was amplified from genomic DNA by a multiplex PCR assay. Amplified TCR beta libraries were sequenced as 87-base-pair reads on the Illumina HiSeq System. Per the authors' processing: Across the 500 to 750 repertoires, a later analysis counted 78 million or so unique TCR beta chains, roughly 11 million of which were shared by at least two donors. Raw reads were error-corrected and collapsed into unique sequences with a nearest-neighbor algorithm that merged closely related sequences to remove PCR and sequencing errors. To assign V, D and J gene segments, CDR3 sequences were aligned to IMGT reference sequences. For a sequence to be retained, a match of at least six nucleotides to both a V gene segment and a J gene segment was required. Rearrangements were classified as productive when the CDR3 lacked stop codons and remained in frame with V and J, and all other rearrangements were classified as non-productive. CDR3 was defined by IMGT convention, running from the second conserved V-encoded cysteine to the conserved J-encoded phenylalanine. In an earlier analysis of around 540 of the donors, sequences lacking an unambiguous match to a single V gene segment were excluded. An earlier analysis of fewer than 750 of the donors classified V segments as functional when productive rearrangements were above 56.7% and as segregating when the standard deviation between donors was above 5%. To diagnose cytomegalovirus status from the catalog of TCR beta chain sequences, a statistical classification framework was built. V and J gene assignment, in a later analysis, came from comparing TCR nucleotide sequences with IMGT/GENE-DB human TR gene sequences. In a later analysis, CDR3 sequences and most-parsimonious VDJ recombination scenarios were assigned using the TCRdist pipeline. In a later analysis, every TCR beta chain was defined by the combination of its CDR3 amino acid sequence and its V-gene family, and reads without a unique V-gene family were dropped. In a later analysis, 550 to 650 highly shared, low-generation-probability nucleotide sequences were removed to address suspected cross-contamination and a sequencing artifact. For each public chain, a later analysis derived a clonal expansion index from normalized ranks of inferred template counts within each repertoire. A later analysis computed generation probabilities with a VDJ recombination model fitted to out-of-frame rearrangements, and checked the results against IGoR. In a later analysis, TCR-TCR, TCR-HLA and TCR-CMV co-occurrence was scored with hypergeometric tests, and a repertoire-size bias correction was applied to TCR pairs. False discovery rates were estimated in a later analysis by permuting HLA or CMV assignments 20 times. A later analysis grouped co-occurring TCRs with DBSCAN, adding TCRdist sequence similarity when clustering within HLA-allele-positive subsets. For co-occurrence clustering, repertoires with fewer than 30,000 or more than 120,000 public chains were excluded, along with roughly 5 repertoires with anomalous nucleotide sharing. TCRdb's version of the immuneACCESS table is confined to in-frame rearrangements and falls short of the full clone set. An unresolved V gene accounts for under half of the shortfall where checked; the remainder is of unknown origin. V and J calls and clone size are those listed in that table; D and trimming were worked out from the DNA. In this sample the table shows approximately 220,000 clones, approximately 80% of which occur a single time. About 3.1% of the sample rests with the top ten.

With respect to this clone: Its antigen is still unknown. Within one base of it there is no much larger clone, and no base qualities were kept.

In total, just over 650 healthy bone marrow donors made up the cohort. At the time of sampling, every cohort member was nominally healthy, though immune exposures that went unrecorded were likely present. The donor tested CMV seronegative and was one of the 352 seronegative cohort members. Every donor gave a peripheral blood sample, and the peripheral blood mononuclear cells from that sample were used for TCR beta sequencing. Genomic DNA was extracted from the blood cell samples with the Qiagen DNeasy Blood Extraction Kit. The TCR originated in a man aged 25-45 years in good health and CMV-seronegative. Sequencing was carried out using PBMCs. The rearranged chain carries TRBV2 and TRBJ2-2; TRBD2 agrees with 7 junctional bases. The CDR3 has the sequence CASKRGLSGELFF. The bases read TGTGCCAGCAAGCGGGGTCTATCCGGGGAGCTGTTTTTT.